This T cell receptor (beta chain) was recorded in a study of CD8 T cells in ankylosing spondylitis. The study's findings and limits: Blood from ankylosing spondylitis patients appeared to carry a characteristic roughly 8-variant TCR beta motif. Disease-associated clones were reportedly significantly overrepresented in matched ankylosing spondylitis synovial fluid.

Scientists made TCR beta libraries using quantitative 5'-RACE with molecular barcodes. TCRdb called the 5' RACE reads again in MiXCR, with one record for every CDR3 protein. The data show around 450,000 distinct CDR3 sequences, approximately 26% seen once. This clonotype was counted a few times. Its antigen is currently unknown. Germline assignment: CDR1 LNHDA and CDR2 SQIVND (reference sequence). V lost 6 bases to trimming and J lost 0 bases; unmatched junction nucleotides: 2. The CDR3 loop spans 15 amino acids. Sequences were obtained from blood, either unsorted or a sorted T cell fraction (not recorded which). The chain carries TRBV19 and TRBJ2-6, with TRBD2 matching 7 bases. This TCR was sampled from a male donor with ankylosing spondylitis. CDR3 nucleotides: TGTGCCAGTAGCAGCGGGAACTCTGGGGCCAACGTCCTGACTTTC. Its protein is CASSSGNSGANVLTF.